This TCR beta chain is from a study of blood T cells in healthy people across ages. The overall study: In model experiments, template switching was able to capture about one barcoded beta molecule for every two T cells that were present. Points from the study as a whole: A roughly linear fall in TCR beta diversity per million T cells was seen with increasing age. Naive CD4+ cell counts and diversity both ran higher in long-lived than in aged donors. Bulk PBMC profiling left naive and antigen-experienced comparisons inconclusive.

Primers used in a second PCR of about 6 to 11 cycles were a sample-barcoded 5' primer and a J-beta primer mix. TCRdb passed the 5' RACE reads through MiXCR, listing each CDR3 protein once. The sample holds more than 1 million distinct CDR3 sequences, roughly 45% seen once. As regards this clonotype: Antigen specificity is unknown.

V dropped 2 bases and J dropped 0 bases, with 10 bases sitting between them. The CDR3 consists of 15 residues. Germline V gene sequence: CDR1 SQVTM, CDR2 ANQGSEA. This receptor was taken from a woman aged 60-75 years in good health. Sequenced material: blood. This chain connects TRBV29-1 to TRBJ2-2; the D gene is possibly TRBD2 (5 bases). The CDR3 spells CSVEPGLPNTGELFF. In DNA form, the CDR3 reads TGCAGCGTTGAACCCGGACTTCCGAACACCGGGGAGCTGTTTTTT.